The next 28 T cell receptor beta chains were all read from a single sample in a study of blood T cell repertoires in COVID-19. Some clones are missing from TCRdb's copy, which holds only in-frame ones; the method was immunoSEQ multiplex PCR. The repertoire holds around 100,000 clones, around 87% seen once, with less than 5% in the top ten. Material: peripheral blood. The receptor source for this set is a woman of 80 years or more with acute or convalescent COVID-19.

The genes are TRBV18 and TRBJ1-1; D remains unclear. Trimming pared 5 bases from V and 2 bases from J, leaving 9 bases between. Germline assignment: CDR1 KGHSH and CDR2 LQKENI. There are 13 residues in the CDR3. The CDR3 region has the DNA TGTGCCAGCTCAGGCTCACCCAACACTGAAGCTTTCTTT. It translates to CASSGSPNTEAFF.

This rearrangement joins TRBV12-3 or TRBV12-4 to TRBJ1-3; D unresolved. Trimming took off 7 bases at V and 4 bases at J, with 8 bases between the two ends. This CDR3 comprises 12 residues. This chain's CDR3 is CASTGYGNTIYF. In DNA, the CDR3 is TGTGCCAGCACCGGTTACGGAAACACCATATATTTT.

This clone has only one observation. This CDR3 reads CASGFGGSGTEAFF. The CDR3 DNA reads TGTGCTAGTGGTTTCGGGGGAAGCGGAACTGAAGCTTTCTTT. This rearrangement joins TRBV12-5 to TRBJ1-1, with D possibly TRBD1 on 5 matching bases. Trimming stripped 3 bases from V and 5 bases from J, with 13 bases between. Per the germline V gene, CDR1 is LGHNT and CDR2 is FRNRAP. There are 14 residues in the CDR3. The full variable domain, its missing parts supplied by reference TRBV12-5 and TRBJ1-1, is DARVTQTPRHKVTEMGQEVTMRCQPILGHNTVFWYRQTMMQGLELLAYFRNRAPLDDSGMPKDRFSAEMPDATLATLKIQPSEPRDSAVYFCASGFGGSGTEAFFGQGTRLTVV.

The V call is TRBV6-5, the J call TRBJ1-6; TRBD1 is a possible D gene (5 bases). From germline, CDR1 is MNHEY and CDR2 SVGAGI. The V end lost 11 bases, the J end lost 7 bases, and 15 bases lay between the germline ends. This CDR3 has 13 amino acids. This CDR3 reads CAVSPRANSPLHF. CDR3 bases: TGTGCCGTTTCGCCCAGGGCCAATTCACCCCTCCACTTT.

The chain's CDR3 is CASSLLEQGSNGYTF. CDR3 DNA: TGTGCCAGCAGCTTACTTGAACAGGGATCAAATGGCTACACCTTC. The chain carries TRBV13 and TRBJ1-2, with a weak D call TRBD1 (6 bases). The CDR3 length is 15 residues. Trimming shortened V by 2 bases and J by 6 bases, and 16 bases separated the two germline ends. CDR1 is PRHDT and CDR2 is FYEKMQ in the germline V gene (reference sequence).

V usage is TRBV5-3 and J usage is TRBJ2-1; D might be TRBD1 (5 bases). TRBV5-3 is an open reading frame whose function is uncertain. The CDR3 has 13 amino acids. The CDR3 loop is CADDRGTGDEQFF. As DNA, the CDR3 is TGTGCAGACGATAGGGGCACTGGTGATGAGCAGTTCTTC.

This chain links TRBV30 with TRBJ1-2, with D unresolved. The CDR3 consists of 12 residues. V gave up 0 bases and J gave up 4 bases, with 6 bases separating them. The V gene's germline CDR1 is GTSNPN and CDR2 SVGIG (reference sequence). The CDR3 here is CAWSVTSYGYTF. CDR3 sequence (DNA): TGTGCCTGGAGTGTAACCAGCTATGGCTACACCTTC.

The chain has TRBV7-2 and TRBJ1-1; D unclear. The V end was cut by 4 bases, the J end by 2 bases, with 8 bases between. CDR1 is SGHTA, CDR2 FQGNSA, per germline. The CDR3 is 13 residues long. The CDR3 loop reads CASSSQVNTEAFF. Here the CDR3 DNA reads TGTGCCAGCAGCTCTCAGGTTAACACTGAAGCTTTCTTT.

This clone was seen only a few times. The chain links TRBV9 to TRBJ2-5, with D possibly matching TRBD1 (5 bases). This CDR3 contains 14 residues. Germline CDR1 reads SGDLS; CDR2 reads YYNGEE. V lost 0 bases and J lost 5, with 11 bases in between. CDR3 region: CASSVDRNRETQYF. CDR3 nucleotide sequence: TGTGCCAGCAGCGTAGACCGAAACAGGGAGACCCAGTACTTC.

CDR3 DNA: TGTGCCAGCAGGGTTGCGGGGTATTTCACAGATACGCAGTATTTT. Protein sequence: CASRVAGYFTDTQYF. V is TRBV2 and J is TRBJ2-3; D is perhaps TRBD2 (6 bases). V lost 6 bases, J lost 2 bases, and 15 bases lay in between. The germline gives CDR1 SNHLY, CDR2 FYNNEI. This CDR3 comprises 15 residues. The complete variable domain, with remaining parts taken from reference TRBV2 and TRBJ2-3, reads EPEVTQTPSHQVTQMGQEVILRCVPISNHLYFYWYRQILGQKVEFLVSFYNNEISEKSEIFDDQFSVERPDGSNFTLKIRSTKLEDSAMYFCASRVAGYFTDTQYFGPGTRLTVL.

This sequence joins TRBV7-3 and TRBJ2-3; no firm D call. Deletions cut 2 bases from V and 0 bases from J, with 21 bases between. This CDR3 region has 19 residues. Germline CDR1 reads SGHTA; CDR2 reads FQGTGA. The CDR3 reads CASSLGKSGSTTSTDTQYF. The CDR3 region has the DNA TGTGCCAGCAGCTTAGGAAAGAGTGGCTCGACGACTAGCACAGATACGCAGTATTTT.

V gene TRBV3-1 (or the pseudogene TRBV3-2) combines with J gene TRBJ2-7, with TRBD1 matching over 9 bases. V shed 3 bases, J shed 7 bases, and the junction held 7 bases outside the gene matches. Germline lookup yields CDR1 LGHDT and CDR2 YNNKEL (reference sequence). The CDR3 is 14 residues long. CDR3 region: CASSQPGTGREQYF. The DNA for the CDR3 is TGTGCCAGCAGCCAGCCCGGGACAGGGAGAGAGCAGTACTTC.

The DNA of the CDR3 is TGTGCCAGCTCACCGGACAGGGGGAAACCTGGAAACACCATATATTTT. It codes for CASSPDRGKPGNTIYF. V and J are TRBV18 and TRBJ1-3; 10 bases line up with TRBD1. This CDR3 region has 16 residues. CDR1 KGHSH and CDR2 LQKENI come from the germline V gene. The J segment lost 2 bases and the V segment lost 3 bases, leaving 4 bases of the junction unmatched. The complete variable domain, with remaining parts taken from reference TRBV18 and TRBJ1-3, reads NAGVMQNPRHLVRRRGQEARLRCSPMKGHSHVYWYRQLPEEGLKFMVYLQKENIIDESGMPKERFSAEFPKEGPSILRIQQVVRGDSAAYFCASSPDRGKPGNTIYFGEGSWLTVV.

As to this clone: Different DNA sequences within this sample yield the same CDR3. V is TRBV19 and J is TRBJ1-5, with 7 nucleotides matching TRBD1. The trim removed 3 bases at V and 4 bases at J, leaving 3 bases unmatched. This CDR3 region has 14 residues. The germline V gene encodes CDR1 LNHDA and CDR2 SQIVND (reference sequence). DNA of the CDR3: TGTGCCAGTAGTATGGGCAGGGGGAATCAGCCCCAGCATTTT. Protein sequence: CASSMGRGNQPQHF.

In its sample, this clone was seen once. V usage is TRBV12-3 or TRBV12-4 and J usage is TRBJ2-1; a weak D match, TRBD2 (5 bases). The CDR3 has 13 residues. The V and J ends lost 3 bases and 6 bases respectively, with 9 bases between them. CDR3 sequence: CASSFRDVNEQFF. The CDR3 DNA is TGTGCCAGCAGTTTTCGGGATGTCAATGAGCAGTTCTTC.

J is TRBJ2-2 and V is TRBV4-2, with TRBD1 matching over 7 bases. With V trimmed by 1 base and J by 5 bases, 4 bases remained unmatched. Germline V gene data show CDR1 as LGHNA and CDR2 as YNFKEQ. The CDR3 covers 15 residues. This CDR3 reads CASSQATGITGELFF. In nucleotides, the CDR3 is TGTGCCAGCAGCCAAGCGACAGGGATTACCGGGGAGCTGTTTTTT.

The chain is built from TRBV6-5 and TRBJ2-7, with a weak D call TRBD1 (6 bases). CDR1 and CDR2 (germline): MNHEY, SVGAGI. The germline V and J ends were trimmed by 9 bases and 9 bases, with 21 bases remaining between them. The CDR3 has 13 amino acids. CDR3 in amino acids: CASGGQWKPGQYF. In nucleotides, the CDR3 is TGTGCCAGTGGAGGACAGTGGAAGCCGGGGCAGTACTTC.

The chain carries TRBV7-6 and TRBJ1-4, with a tentative D call TRBD1 (5 bases). This CDR3 region has 15 residues. Germline V gene lookup returns CDR1 SGHVS and CDR2 FNYEAQ. Trimming pared 0 bases from V and 0 bases from J, leaving 5 bases between. This CDR3 reads CASSLAGATNEKLFF. The CDR3 DNA is TGTGCCAGCAGCTTAGCAGGGGCAACTAATGAAAAACTGTTTTTT.

The chain combines TRBV12-3 or TRBV12-4 with TRBJ1-4, with D maybe TRBD1 (5 bases). Trimming left V 3 bases short and J 7 bases short, with 9 bases between. The CDR3 is 13 amino acids. In DNA, the CDR3 is TGTGCCAGCAGTTTCCAGGGAGGTGAAAAACTGTTTTTT. Protein: CASSFQGGEKLFF.

The chain uses TRBV3-1 (or the pseudogene TRBV3-2) and TRBJ1-1; a weak D match, TRBD1 (6 bases). Germline assignment: CDR1 LGHDT and CDR2 YNNKEL (reference sequence). The CDR3 loop spans 13 amino acids. V dropped 7 bases and J dropped 1 base, with 10 bases sitting between them. The CDR3 region is CASTATGNTEAFF. The CDR3 DNA sequence: TGTGCCAGCACCGCGACAGGGAACACTGAAGCTTTCTTT.

The chain combines TRBV7-2 with TRBJ2-3, with D perhaps matching TRBD2 (5 bases). Per the germline V gene, CDR1 is SGHTA and CDR2 is FQGNSA. The CDR3 spans 14 residues. Trimming left V 3 bases short and J 2 bases short, with 9 bases between. The DNA of the CDR3 is TGTGCCAGCAGCTTCGGGCGGGTCACAGATACGCAGTATTTT. Protein: CASSFGRVTDTQYF.

The chain recombines TRBV5-1 with TRBJ1-4, with D possibly matching TRBD1 (5 bases). The length of the CDR3 is 15 residues. V shed 0 bases and J shed 6 bases, with 12 bases lying between them. Germline-derived CDR1 and CDR2 are SGHRS and YFSETQ. CDR3: CASSLEVGPDEKLFF. The CDR3 nucleotides are TGCGCCAGCAGCTTGGAGGTGGGGCCGGATGAAAAACTGTTTTTT.

The rearrangement uses TRBV6-5 and TRBJ2-1; D possibly corresponds to TRBD2 (6 bases). There are 12 residues in the CDR3. V was pared by 8 bases and J by 3 bases, with 8 bases between. CDR1 MNHEY and CDR2 SVGAGI come from the germline V gene. The CDR3, as DNA: TGTGCCAGCTGGGACTTCTACAATGAGCAGTTCTTC. Protein: CASWDFYNEQFF.

This clone was observed a few times. The chain joins TRBV3-1 (or the pseudogene TRBV3-2) to TRBJ1-2; 8 bases are shared with TRBD1. This CDR3 has 14 amino acids. V gave up 6 bases and J gave up 4 bases; unmatched junction bases: 7. The germline gives CDR1 LGHDT, CDR2 YNNKEL (reference sequence). CDR3 sequence: CASSHRDRSYGYTF. The CDR3 region has the DNA TGTGCCAGCAGTCACCGGGACAGGAGCTATGGCTACACCTTC.

V usage is TRBV19 and J usage is TRBJ1-5; 7 bases are shared with TRBD1. CDR1 LNHDA and CDR2 SQIVND come from the germline V gene (reference sequence). Trimming took 6 bases from V and 5 from J; bases not matched to a gene: 4. The CDR3 contains 13 residues. The CDR3 sequence: CASRGTADQPQHF. For the CDR3, the DNA is TGTGCCAGTAGAGGGACAGCCGATCAGCCCCAGCATTTT.

The gene calls are TRBV4-1 and TRBJ2-3; TRBD2 might be the D (6 bases). The germline V and J ends were trimmed by 4 bases and 1 base, with 15 bases remaining between them. The germline V gene has CDR1 MGHRA and CDR2 YSYEKL. There are 16 residues in the CDR3. CDR3 nucleotide sequence: TGCGCCAGCAGCCTAGACCCGGGACTGGGCACAGATACGCAGTATTTT. Protein product: CASSLDPGLGTDTQYF.

This clone has just one count. The V gene is TRBV9, the J gene TRBJ2-2, with no clear D. The germline gives CDR1 SGDLS, CDR2 YYNGEE. Deletions cut 3 bases from V and 2 bases from J, with 8 bases between. The CDR3 has 14 amino acids. CDR3 bases: TGTGCCAGCAGCGCAAACATTAACACCGGGGAGCTGTTTTTT. Residues: CASSANINTGELFF.

This clone came up a few times. The V call is TRBV7-9, the J call TRBJ2-5; 10 bases match TRBD2. V dropped 4 bases and J dropped 2; count of bases not matched to a gene: 1. CDR1 is SEHNR and CDR2 is FQNEAQ in the germline V gene (reference sequence). The CDR3 has 14 amino acids. CDR3 amino acids: CASSWTSGQETQYF. CDR3 DNA sequence: TGTGCCAGCAGCTGGACTAGCGGACAAGAGACCCAGTACTTC.